The 21 T cell receptor beta chains below were found in one sample sequenced in a study of identical twins. TCRdb fed the 5' RACE reads into MiXCR, producing one record per CDR3 protein. The table shows some 570,000 distinct CDR3 sequences, with about 20% occurring only once. These sequences were also reported in another study, on yellow fever vaccine responses in identical twins.

Input material: CD4+ T cells sorted from blood. The receptor source for this set is a woman under 30 in good health.

V usage is TRBV20-1 and J usage is TRBJ2-3; 8 nucleotides align to TRBD1. The CDR3 covers 14 residues. The V segment lost 6 bases and the J segment 2 bases; nucleotides outside the gene matches: 7. CDR1 and CDR2 from the germline V gene are DFQATT and SNEGSKA (reference sequence). The CDR3 sequence is CSAGDRRYTDTQYF. The CDR3 DNA is TGCAGTGCAGGGGACAGGAGGTACACAGATACGCAGTATTTT.

This clonotype was seen a few times. This rearrangement joins TRBV20-1 to TRBJ2-4; 7 bases line up with TRBD2. Trimming removed 2 bases from V and 3 bases from J; junction bases left unmatched: 13. The germline gives CDR1 DFQATT, CDR2 SNEGSKA (reference sequence). This CDR3 contains 17 residues. The CDR3 is CSARLAVTFGDKNIQYF. Written as DNA, the CDR3 is TGCAGTGCTAGACTAGCGGTCACGTTCGGGGACAAAAACATTCAGTACTTC.

The rearrangement links TRBV4-1 to TRBJ1-2; no clear D gene. V was pared by 1 base and J by 0 bases, with 9 bases between. Germline assignment: CDR1 MGHRA and CDR2 YSYEKL. The CDR3 sequence is 15 residues long. CDR3 protein: CASSQVLSSNYGYTF. CDR3 coding DNA: TGCGCCAGCAGCCAAGTGCTGAGCTCTAACTATGGCTACACCTTC.

The rearrangement joins TRBV7-2 to TRBJ1-5, with no clear D. This CDR3 contains 15 residues. Germline V gene sequence: CDR1 SGHTA, CDR2 FQGNSA. With 1 base removed from V and 0 bases from J, the gap between germline ends came to 7 bases. The CDR3 DNA is TGTGCCAGCAGCTTAGTGGCCGATAGCAATCAGCCCCAGCATTTT. This translates into CASSLVADSNQPQHF.

The chain couples TRBV10-3 to TRBJ2-1; tentative D call: TRBD2 (5 bases). CDR1 ENHRY and CDR2 SYGVKD come from the germline V gene. Trimming shortened V by 2 bases and J by 4 bases, and 12 bases separated the two germline ends. The CDR3 runs 15 residues. DNA for the CDR3: TGTGCCATCAGTGAGGACGGACTTCATTACAATGAGCAGTTCTTC. As protein: CAISEDGLHYNEQFF.

The chain links TRBV4-1 to TRBJ1-1; unclear D gene. The ends were cut back, 6 bases at V and 2 bases at J, with 13 bases in the middle. The germline gives CDR1 MGHRA, CDR2 YSYEKL. The CDR3 has 14 amino acids. The CDR3 loop reads CASRETSANTEAFF. CDR3 nucleotides: TGCGCCAGCAGGGAAACTTCAGCTAACACTGAAGCTTTCTTT.

The V gene is TRBV15, the J gene TRBJ2-7; 9 nucleotides align to TRBD1. CDR3 size: 18 residues. V shed 1 base and J 3 bases; nucleotides not matched to a gene: 13. Germline-derived CDR1 and CDR2 are LNHNV and YYDKDF (reference sequence). CDR3 in DNA: TGTGCCACCAGCAGAGCCAGACCAGGGACAGGGACCATCTACGAGCAGTACTTC. Translated, it gives CATSRARPGTGTIYEQYF.

This clonotype showed up just a few times. V usage is TRBV2 and J usage is TRBJ2-2, with a possible D match to TRBD2 (7 bases). Germline V gene data show CDR1 as SNHLY and CDR2 as FYNNEI. The CDR3 covers 15 residues. V lost 6 bases and J lost 5, with 16 bases in between. CDR3 DNA: TGTGCCAGCAGGGGGGGGCAGGCCTGGACCGGGGAGCTGTTTTTT. Translation gives CASRGGQAWTGELFF.

The chain has TRBV12-3 or TRBV12-4 and TRBJ2-2; no clear D. V shed 3 bases and J shed 5 bases, with 10 bases lying between them. This CDR3 has 14 amino acids. The CDR3: CASSFGKTTGELFF. CDR3 nucleotides: TGTGCCAGCAGTTTCGGCAAGACTACCGGGGAGCTGTTTTTT.

The chain combines TRBV12-3 or TRBV12-4 with TRBJ2-6; D remains unclear. CDR3 size: 16 residues. Trimming pared 1 base from V and 0 bases from J, leaving 7 bases between. The DNA of the CDR3 is TGTGCCAGCAGTTTAGTCAGGTCCTCTGGGGCCAACGTCCTGACTTTC. Translating gives CASSLVRSSGANVLTF.

This clonotype was counted between two and nine times. This rearrangement joins TRBV20-1 to TRBJ2-5; no definite D call. Germline V lookup: CDR1 DFQATT, CDR2 SNEGSKA (reference sequence). The germline V and J ends were trimmed by 6 bases and 4 bases, with 9 bases remaining between them. The length of the CDR3 is 11 residues. The CDR3 here is CSAMFGETQYF. DNA of the CDR3: TGCAGTGCCATGTTCGGAGAGACCCAGTACTTC.

This chain links TRBV29-1 with TRBJ2-7, with D maybe TRBD2 (6 bases). The CDR3 consists of 16 residues. Trimming took off 3 bases at V and 3 bases at J, with 21 bases between the two ends. The germline V gene has CDR1 SQVTM and CDR2 ANQGSEA. CDR3 nucleotide sequence: TGCAGCGTTGAGGGGGGACCCTCCTTCGGCGACTACGAGCAGTACTTC. It encodes CSVEGGPSFGDYEQYF.

The chain couples TRBV7-8 to TRBJ2-1; 11 bases are shared with TRBD2. The CDR3 spans 19 residues. CDR1 and CDR2 (germline): SGHVS, FQNEAQ. Trimming cost V 1 base and J 6 bases; bases outside gene matches: 14. Here the CDR3 reads CASSLVLVAGGPSSNEQFF. In DNA form, the CDR3 reads TGTGCCAGCAGCTTAGTTCTCGTAGCGGGGGGGCCTTCGAGCAATGAGCAGTTCTTC.

J is TRBJ2-3 and V is TRBV4-2; D may be TRBD2 (6 bases). Germline-derived CDR1 and CDR2 are LGHNA and YNFKEQ. V was cut by 2 bases and J by 6 bases, with 12 bases left in between. The CDR3 has 14 residues. The CDR3 region is CASSQPPLADTQYF. The CDR3, as DNA: TGTGCCAGCAGCCAACCCCCCCTAGCGGATACGCAGTATTTT.

J is TRBJ2-1 and V is TRBV7-9, with 7 bases that match TRBD2. With 3 bases clipped from V and 4 bases from J, the junction kept 3 bases outside the gene matches. Germline CDR1 and CDR2: SEHNR and FQNEAQ (reference sequence). The CDR3 is 14 residues long. CDR3 bases: TGTGCCAGCAGCTTCAGCGGGATGTACAATGAGCAGTTCTTC. Protein sequence: CASSFSGMYNEQFF.

This clonotype was seen a few times. CDR3 region: CASSPLGRGSGELFF. CDR3 bases: TGTGCCAGCAGTCCTCTGGGAAGGGGATCCGGGGAGCTGTTTTTT. V is TRBV25-1 and J is TRBJ2-2; D is perhaps TRBD1 (5 bases). CDR3 size: 15 residues. The germline CDR1 and CDR2 sequences are MGHDK and SYGVNS. The ends were cut back, 5 bases at V and 6 bases at J, with 16 bases in the middle.

The V and J genes are TRBV29-1 and TRBJ2-5; perhaps TRBD1 as D (6 bases). V lost 0 bases and J lost 5, with 16 bases in between. Germline CDR1 reads SQVTM; CDR2 reads ANQGSEA. The CDR3 spans 15 residues. This CDR3 reads CSVEDRSGALETQYF. The CDR3 DNA reads as TGCAGCGTTGAAGATCGTTCAGGGGCTCTTGAGACCCAGTACTTC.

CDR3 DNA: TGTGCCAGCAGCCCAAGTGCGCTAGTGGGTGGCGACAATGAGCAGTTCTTC. Translated, it gives CASSPSALVGGDNEQFF. The V call is TRBV3-1, the J call TRBJ2-1; the D is unclear. Germline CDR1 is LGHDT and CDR2 is YNNKEL (reference sequence). CDR3 length: 17 residues. Trimming removed 4 bases from V and 5 bases from J, with 21 bases in between.

In its sample, this clonotype was seen many times. V usage is TRBV5-1 and J usage is TRBJ2-1; 9 nucleotides agree with TRBD2. The germline CDR1 and CDR2 sequences are SGHRS and YFSETQ. This CDR3 is built from 15 residues. After removal of 3 bases from V and 6 bases from J, the junction contained 7 bases not matched to a gene. CDR3 residues: CASSSIAGAGNEQFF. CDR3 nucleotide sequence: TGCGCCAGCAGCTCAATAGCGGGAGCCGGCAATGAGCAGTTCTTC.

This clonotype was seen a few times. The rearrangement joins TRBV14 to TRBJ2-3; possibly TRBD1 or TRBD2 for D (5 bases each). V was trimmed by 4 bases and J by 2 bases, leaving 13 bases between them. This CDR3 has 15 amino acids. Germline V gene sequence: CDR1 SGHDN, CDR2 FVKESK. The CDR3, as DNA: TGTGCCAGCAGCCCGGGGCTCGTCGACACAGATACGCAGTATTTT. It specifies CASSPGLVDTDTQYF.

The V and J genes are TRBV2 and TRBJ2-3, with TRBD2 matching 7 bases. This CDR3 has 15 amino acids. Per the germline V gene, CDR1 is SNHLY and CDR2 is FYNNEI. Unmatched junction bases numbered 6, after V lost 4 bases and J lost 2 bases. CDR3 protein: CASSAQRGNTDTQYF. Written as DNA, the CDR3 is TGTGCCAGCAGTGCCCAGCGGGGCAACACAGATACGCAGTATTTT.